This record looks at one T cell receptor beta chain sequence and its context. What it recognizes is unknown. Alongside a J-beta primer mix, a sample-barcoded 5' primer served in a second PCR lasting about 7 to 11 cycles. TCRdb independently ran MiXCR on the 5' RACE reads; one entry per CDR3 protein. The sample has around 1,100,000 distinct CDR3 sequences; 30% to 40% are singletons. These data are taken from a study of blood T cells in healthy people across ages. At the level of the study: Template switching picked up about one barcoded beta molecule for each two T cells. Study-level points and caveats: Diversity was higher, and naive CD4+ cells more numerous, in long-lived donors than in aged donors.

The ends were cut back, 1 base at V and 4 bases at J, with 11 bases in the middle. There are 16 residues in the CDR3. Germline V gives CDR1 LGHNA, CDR2 YSLEER. Input material: blood. V usage is TRBV4-3 and J usage is TRBJ1-6; no definite D call. This TCR was sampled from a man younger than 30 in good health. The CDR3 is CASSQGFEGYNSPLHF. The CDR3 DNA is TGCGCCAGCAGCCAAGGCTTTGAAGGGTATAATTCACCCCTCCACTTT.